This T cell receptor (beta chain) was identified during a study of blood T cell repertoires in COVID-19. Study background: The United States, Italy and Spain supplied acute and convalescent COVID-19 samples. PBMCs, B-cell-depleted T cells, or T cells provided the cDNA or gDNA that made up the material.

Repertoires were generated with immunoSEQ multiplex PCR, while TCRdb's copy carries only in-frame clones and drops some. The sample consists of some 94,000 clones, around 86% of them appearing once. Trimming removed 4 bases from V and 7 bases from J, with 20 bases in between. Germline V gives CDR1 SQVTM, CDR2 ANQGSEA. This CDR3 has 14 residues. This sequence was found in a human donor in a cohort sampled during active COVID-19. The sequenced material came from peripheral blood. The chain is built from TRBV29-1 and TRBJ2-7; D ambiguous. The DNA for the CDR3 is TGCAGCGTTGCGAGGCCCTCAGCGCCGGGTGAGCAGTACTTC. It yields the protein CSVARPSAPGEQYF.